The entry below gives a single TCR beta chain sequence along with its context. The antigen remains undetermined. Between the trimmed V and J ends, which lost 2 bases and 4 bases, there was a span of 12 bases. The CDR3 contains 15 residues. Germline V gene sequence: CDR1 LGHNA, CDR2 YSLEER. ViraFEST assay sequencing came after antigen-specific CD4+ T cells were expanded with viral peptide pools. An approximately ten-day culture period preceded the isolation of CD4+ T cells. Vaccinated recipients, who were negative for nucleocapsid antibodies, had no history of SARS-CoV-2 infection. The data originate from a study of vaccination effects on CD4 cells after COVID-19. Background on the study: All study participants received two doses of BNT162b2 or mRNA-1273 vaccine.

Assay: immunoSEQ multiplex PCR; the TCRdb copy retains only in-frame clones and omits some. The repertoire holds under 65,000 clones, with over 80% as singletons. The sample here was CD4+ T cells from PBMCs cultured with HCoV-229E spike peptides, taken before COVID-19 vaccination. The chain couples TRBV4-3 to TRBJ2-1; the D gene is possibly TRBD1 (5 bases). The clonotype comes from a human donor who received a COVID-19 vaccine. CDR3 amino acids: CASSQLRVGYNEQFF. The CDR3 DNA reads as TGCGCCAGCAGCCAACTCAGGGTGGGATACAATGAGCAGTTCTTC.